The 25 T cell receptor beta chains below come from one sample, sequenced in a study of blood T cell repertoires in COVID-19. Libraries were prepared by immunoSEQ multiplex PCR; TCRdb keeps only in-frame clonotypes and omits some of them. The sample contains about 270,000 clones, around 93% of which appear only once. Sequencing used PBMCs or T cells enriched from blood (not recorded which). Receptor source: a man in his forties who had been exposed to COVID-19.

The rearrangement uses TRBV15 and TRBJ2-2, with 10 positions matching TRBD2. CDR3 length: 17 amino acids. The V gene end was trimmed by 0 bases and the J gene end by 4 bases; junction bases not matched to a gene: 5. Per germline, CDR1 LNHNV and CDR2 YYDKDF (reference sequence). The CDR3 reads CATSRDHLAGATGELFF. The CDR3, as DNA: TGTGCCACCAGCAGAGATCACCTAGCGGGAGCCACCGGGGAGCTGTTTTTT.

The genes are TRBV24-1 and TRBJ2-1; maybe TRBD2 (6 bases). V was cut by 3 bases and J by 0 bases, with 11 bases left in between. This CDR3 is 16 amino acids long. Germline assignment: CDR1 KGHDR and CDR2 SFDVKD. The CDR3 loop is CATSDGEASSYNEQFF. CDR3 coding DNA: TGTGCCACCAGTGATGGGGAGGCGAGCTCCTACAATGAGCAGTTCTTC.

The V gene is TRBV25-1, the J gene TRBJ1-1, with D perhaps matching TRBD1 (5 bases). Between the trimmed V and J ends, which lost 8 bases and 5 bases, there was a span of 15 bases. The germline gives CDR1 MGHDK, CDR2 SYGVNS. The CDR3 is made up of 13 amino acids. The CDR3 sequence is CASAKGSGTEAFF. The CDR3 nucleotides are TGTGCCAGCGCCAAGGGGTCGGGTACTGAAGCTTTCTTT.

J is TRBJ2-1 and V is TRBV4-2, with 7 positions matching TRBD2. With 3 bases clipped from V and 4 bases from J, the junction kept 6 bases outside the gene matches. The CDR3 spans 15 residues. The germline V gene encodes CDR1 LGHNA and CDR2 YNFKEQ. The chain's CDR3 is CASSQASGPYNEQFF. CDR3 in DNA: TGTGCCAGCAGCCAGGCTAGCGGACCTTACAATGAGCAGTTCTTC.

The chain recombines TRBV7-9 with TRBJ2-7; 8 nucleotides align to TRBD1. CDR1 and CDR2 from the germline V gene are SEHNR and FQNEAQ (reference sequence). With 5 bases clipped from V and 3 bases from J, the junction kept 12 bases outside the gene matches. The CDR3 runs 16 residues. The CDR3 nucleotides are TGTGCCAGCAGCCCGGGGACAGGCCGTGGCGACTACGAGCAGTACTTC. It translates to CASSPGTGRGDYEQYF.

This rearrangement joins TRBV27 to TRBJ2-1; 8 bases agree with TRBD1. Germline loops: CDR1 MNHEY, CDR2 SMNVEV (reference sequence). CDR3 length: 16 amino acids. Unmatched junction bases numbered 10, after V lost 1 base and J lost 8 bases. In DNA form, the CDR3 reads TGTGCCAGCAGTTTATTTTCCGCGACAGGGGTGGATGAGCAGTTCTTC. This codes for CASSLFSATGVDEQFF.

This sequence joins TRBV6-5 and TRBJ2-7, with 7 nucleotides matching TRBD2. The CDR3 runs to 14 residues. Germline V CDR1 and CDR2: MNHEY, SVGAGI. The V segment lost 2 bases and the J segment 2 bases; nucleotides outside the gene matches: 3. This CDR3 reads CASSYAGDTYEQYF. The CDR3 DNA is TGTGCCAGCAGTTACGCGGGAGATACCTACGAGCAGTACTTC.

CDR3 protein: CASTRAKRGGTEAFF. The CDR3 nucleotides read TGTGCCAGTACGAGGGCTAAAAGGGGGGGCACTGAAGCTTTCTTT. The chain uses TRBV19 and TRBJ1-1, with D possibly matching TRBD1 (6 bases). CDR1 is LNHDA, CDR2 SQIVND, per germline (reference sequence). V lost 7 bases, J lost 4 bases, and 19 bases lay in between. This CDR3 has 15 residues.

The rearrangement uses TRBV28 and TRBJ1-2, with TRBD1 matching 7 bases. In germline, CDR1 is MDHEN, CDR2 SYDVKM. This CDR3 region has 18 residues. After removal of 6 bases from V and 2 bases from J, the junction contained 18 bases not matched to a gene. Written as DNA, the CDR3 is TGTGCCAGCAGCCTCTCACCCCGACAGGGACGAACCAACTATGGCTACACCTTC. Protein product: CASSLSPRQGRTNYGYTF.

The chain employs TRBV25-1 and TRBJ1-2, with D possibly being TRBD1 (6 bases). Between the trimmed V and J ends, which lost 10 bases and 7 bases, there was a span of 13 bases. Per the germline V gene, CDR1 is MGHDK and CDR2 is SYGVNS. The CDR3 sequence is 11 residues long. The CDR3 protein is CATQTGGGYTF. The CDR3 DNA reads as TGTGCCACTCAGACAGGCGGTGGCTACACCTTC.

This chain connects TRBV6-5 to TRBJ1-2; D unresolved. Germline assignment: CDR1 MNHEY and CDR2 SVGAGI. Trimming left V 8 bases short and J 6 bases short, with 10 bases between. This CDR3 contains 11 residues. The CDR3, as DNA: TGTGCCAGCGCGGGGTTTGATGGCTACACCTTC. Protein product: CASAGFDGYTF.

The chain joins TRBV28 to TRBJ2-5, with 8 bases that match TRBD1. The J segment lost 5 bases and the V segment lost 7 bases, leaving 9 bases of the junction unmatched. This CDR3 contains 14 residues. CDR1 and CDR2 (germline): MDHEN, SYDVKM. The CDR3 region has the DNA TGTGCCAGCACATACCGGACAGGGTCCGAGACCCAGTACTTC. Amino acid sequence: CASTYRTGSETQYF.

This chain links TRBV13 with TRBJ2-2, with 8 positions matching TRBD2. This CDR3 has 14 residues. V was clipped by 4 bases and J by 9 bases; unmatched bases: 7. The germline V gene encodes CDR1 PRHDT and CDR2 FYEKMQ (reference sequence). This CDR3 reads CASSSGLGGRELFF. Written as DNA, the CDR3 is TGTGCCAGCAGCTCGGGACTAGGTGGCCGGGAGCTGTTTTTT.

V gene TRBV19 combines with J gene TRBJ1-5; a possible D gene is TRBD1 (6 bases). Between the trimmed V and J ends, which lost 3 bases and 5 bases, there was a span of 8 bases. The CDR3 is made up of 13 amino acids. Looked up from germline, CDR1 is LNHDA and CDR2 is SQIVND (reference sequence). CDR3 loop: CASSIGQHQPQHF. DNA of the CDR3: TGTGCCAGTAGTATTGGACAGCATCAGCCCCAGCATTTT.

V and J are TRBV6-1 and TRBJ1-6; D is ambiguous. Trimming took off 4 bases at V and 10 bases at J, with 20 bases between the two ends. CDR1 and CDR2 from the germline V gene are MNHNS and SASEGT. The CDR3 spans 16 residues. The chain's CDR3 is CASSVEGGSSGSPLHF. The CDR3 DNA sequence: TGTGCCAGCAGTGTCGAAGGCGGGTCTTCAGGATCACCCCTCCACTTT.

V and J are TRBV6-5 and TRBJ2-1; 8 bases fit TRBD2. CDR3 length: 15 residues. CDR1 is MNHEY and CDR2 is SVGAGI in the germline V gene. After removal of 4 bases from V and 5 bases from J, the junction contained 7 bases not matched to a gene. DNA of the CDR3: TGTGCCAGCAGTTCGTGGGCGGGAGGTAACAATGAGCAGTTCTTC. Translation: CASSSWAGGNNEQFF.

This clone was observed once. J is TRBJ2-2 and V is TRBV28; D might be TRBD1 (5 bases). This CDR3 is 15 amino acids long. V was cut by 4 bases and J by 5 bases, with 14 bases left in between. Germline V gene data show CDR1 as MDHEN and CDR2 as SYDVKM. The CDR3 nucleotides read TGTGCCAGCAGTTCTTACAGGAATGGGACCGGGGAGCTGTTTTTT. Amino acid sequence: CASSSYRNGTGELFF.

The V gene is TRBV9, the J gene TRBJ1-1, with D possibly matching TRBD1 (5 bases). CDR3 length equals 15 residues. Trimming took off 0 bases at V and 0 bases at J, with 9 bases between the two ends. In germline, CDR1 is SGDLS, CDR2 YYNGEE. This chain's CDR3 is CASSVGSRVNTEAFF. The CDR3 DNA sequence: TGTGCCAGCAGCGTAGGGTCCAGGGTGAACACTGAAGCTTTCTTT.

The gene calls are TRBV5-6 and TRBJ2-5, with TRBD1 matching over 8 bases. CDR3 length: 16 residues. Germline V gene lookup returns CDR1 SGHDT and CDR2 YYEEEE. J gave up 5 bases and V 0 bases, and 9 bases lay outside the gene matches. The chain's CDR3 is CASSLGPPGGRETQYF. CDR3 sequence (DNA): TGTGCCAGCAGCTTGGGTCCGCCAGGGGGCAGGGAGACCCAGTACTTC. The complete variable domain, with remaining parts taken from reference TRBV5-6 and TRBJ2-5, reads DAGVTQSPTHLIKTRGQQVTLRCSPKSGHDTVSWYQQALGQGPQFIFQYYEEEERQRGNFPDRFSGHQFPNYSSELNVNALLLGDSALYLCASSLGPPGGRETQYFGPGTRLLVL.

The rearrangement joins TRBV1 to TRBJ2-3; the table names TRBD2, a call not compared with the DNA. TRBV1 is given as a pseudogene. This CDR3 is built from 16 residues. CDR3 sequence: CTSSQDLDYLTDTQYF. The CDR3 nucleotides read TGCACCAGCAGCCAAGATCTGGACTATCTGACAGATACGCAGTATTTT.

V is TRBV24-1 and J is TRBJ2-3; 7 positions agree with TRBD2. CDR3 size: 18 residues. The J segment lost 6 bases and the V segment lost 2 bases, leaving 16 bases of the junction unmatched. CDR1 and CDR2 (germline): KGHDR, SFDVKD. For the CDR3, the DNA is TGTGCCACCAGTGATTCCACCGTAGAGGGAGGGCTTCCCGATACGCAGTATTTT. Translating gives CATSDSTVEGGLPDTQYF.

In its sample, this clone was seen once. V gene TRBV9 combines with J gene TRBJ1-6; no clear D. With 0 bases removed from V and 9 bases from J, the gap between germline ends came to 22 bases. The CDR3 length is 18 residues. The germline gives CDR1 SGDLS, CDR2 YYNGEE. The CDR3 protein is CASSVGATAGSVGSPLHF. In DNA, the CDR3 is TGTGCCAGCAGCGTAGGAGCCACAGCGGGAAGCGTAGGTTCACCCCTCCACTTT.

This chain joins TRBV24-1 and TRBJ2-5; D perhaps matches TRBD1 (5 bases). CDR3 length equals 15 residues. With 8 bases removed from V and 0 bases from J, the gap between germline ends came to 15 bases. Germline V CDR1 and CDR2: KGHDR, SFDVKD. The CDR3 bases are TGTGCCACCACCTACCCACAGGATAACCAAGAGACCCAGTACTTC. Its protein product is CATTYPQDNQETQYF.

The chain employs TRBV6-5 and TRBJ2-5, with D tentatively TRBD2 (6 bases). This CDR3 is 14 amino acids long. Between the trimmed V and J ends, which lost 6 bases and 6 bases, there was a span of 17 bases. Germline loops: CDR1 MNHEY, CDR2 SVGAGI. Written as DNA, the CDR3 is TGTGCCAGCAGCCGTGCGGGGCCCGGGCAGACCCAGTACTTC. The encoded protein is CASSRAGPGQTQYF.

The CDR3 region has the DNA TGTGCCAGCAGCCTCCGGACAGGGCAAAACACCGGGGAGCTGTTTTTT. The encoded protein is CASSLRTGQNTGELFF. The rearrangement links TRBV3-1 (or the pseudogene TRBV3-2) to TRBJ2-2, with TRBD1 identical over 8 bases. After removal of 4 bases from V and 2 bases from J, the junction contained 6 bases not matched to a gene. The CDR3 is 16 amino acids. Germline-derived CDR1 and CDR2 are LGHDT and YNNKEL (reference sequence).